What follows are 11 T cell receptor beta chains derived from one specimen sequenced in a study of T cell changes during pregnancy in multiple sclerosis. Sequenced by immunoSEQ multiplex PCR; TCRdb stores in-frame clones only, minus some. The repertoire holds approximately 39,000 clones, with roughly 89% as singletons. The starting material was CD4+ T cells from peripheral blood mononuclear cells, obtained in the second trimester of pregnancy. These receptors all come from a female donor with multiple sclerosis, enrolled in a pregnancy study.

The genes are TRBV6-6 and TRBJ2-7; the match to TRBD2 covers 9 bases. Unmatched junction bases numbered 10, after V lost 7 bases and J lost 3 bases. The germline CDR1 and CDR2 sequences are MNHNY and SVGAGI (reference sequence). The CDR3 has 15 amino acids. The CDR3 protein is CASNIRSSGNYEQYF. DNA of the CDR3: TGTGCCAGCAACATCCGTTCTAGCGGGAACTACGAGCAGTACTTC.

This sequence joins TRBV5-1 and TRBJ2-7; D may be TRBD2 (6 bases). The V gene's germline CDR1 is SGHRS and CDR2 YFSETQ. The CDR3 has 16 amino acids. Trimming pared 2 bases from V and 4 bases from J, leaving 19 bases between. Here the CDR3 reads CASSFPPGGTPYEQYF. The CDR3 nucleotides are TGCGCCAGCAGCTTCCCCCCGGGCGGGACTCCTTACGAGCAGTACTTC.

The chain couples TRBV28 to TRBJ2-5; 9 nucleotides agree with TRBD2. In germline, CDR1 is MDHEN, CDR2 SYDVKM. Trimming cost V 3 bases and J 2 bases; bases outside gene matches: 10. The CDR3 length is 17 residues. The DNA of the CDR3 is TGTGCCAGCAGTTTCAGTTCCCCAGCGGGAGGACAAGAGACCCAGTACTTC. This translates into CASSFSSPAGGQETQYF.

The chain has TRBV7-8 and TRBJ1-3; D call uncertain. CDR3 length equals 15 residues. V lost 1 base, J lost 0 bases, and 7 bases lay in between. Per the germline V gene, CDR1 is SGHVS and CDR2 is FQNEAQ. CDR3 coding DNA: TGTGCCAGCAGCTTAGTCAGGTCCTCTGGAAACACCATATATTTT. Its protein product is CASSLVRSSGNTIYF.

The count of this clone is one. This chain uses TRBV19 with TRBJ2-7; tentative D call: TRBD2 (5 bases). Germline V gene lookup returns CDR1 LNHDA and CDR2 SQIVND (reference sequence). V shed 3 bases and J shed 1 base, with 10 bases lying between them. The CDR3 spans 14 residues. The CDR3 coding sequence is TGTGCCAGTAGTATTAACCGGGGATCCTACGAGCAGTACTTC. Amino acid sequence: CASSINRGSYEQYF.

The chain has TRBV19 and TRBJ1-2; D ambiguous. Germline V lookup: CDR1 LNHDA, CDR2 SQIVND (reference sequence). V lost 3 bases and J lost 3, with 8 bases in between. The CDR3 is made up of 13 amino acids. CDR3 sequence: CASSISADYGYTF. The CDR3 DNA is TGTGCCAGTAGTATTTCGGCGGACTATGGCTACACCTTC.

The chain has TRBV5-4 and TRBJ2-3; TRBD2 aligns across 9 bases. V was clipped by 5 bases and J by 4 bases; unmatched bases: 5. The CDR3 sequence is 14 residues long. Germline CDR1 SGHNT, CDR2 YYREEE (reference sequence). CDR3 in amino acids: CASSLAGSADTQYF. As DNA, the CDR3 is TGTGCCAGCAGTCTAGCGGGGTCCGCAGATACGCAGTATTTT.

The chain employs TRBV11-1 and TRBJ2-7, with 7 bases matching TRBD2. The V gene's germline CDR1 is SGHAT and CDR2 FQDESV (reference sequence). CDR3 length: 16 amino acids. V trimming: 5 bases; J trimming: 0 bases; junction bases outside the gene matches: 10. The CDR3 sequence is CASSSLGAGDSYEQYF. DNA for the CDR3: TGTGCCAGCAGCAGCCTTGGGGCGGGAGACTCCTACGAGCAGTACTTC.

CDR3 DNA: TGTGCCAGCAGTCTAGCGGGAGTAAACAATGAGCAGTTCTTC. This sequence encodes CASSLAGVNNEQFF. The chain uses TRBV5-6 and TRBJ2-1; 10 bases are shared with TRBD2. Germline V CDR1 and CDR2: SGHDT, YYEEEE. Trimming cost V 5 bases and J 5 bases; bases outside gene matches: 4. The CDR3 runs 14 residues.

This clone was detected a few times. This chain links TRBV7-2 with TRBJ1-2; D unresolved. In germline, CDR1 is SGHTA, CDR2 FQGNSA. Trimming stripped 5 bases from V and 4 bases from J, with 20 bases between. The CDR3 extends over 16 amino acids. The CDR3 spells CASSVPPWRSTYGYTF. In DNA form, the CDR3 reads TGTGCCAGCAGCGTCCCCCCATGGAGAAGTACCTATGGCTACACCTTC.

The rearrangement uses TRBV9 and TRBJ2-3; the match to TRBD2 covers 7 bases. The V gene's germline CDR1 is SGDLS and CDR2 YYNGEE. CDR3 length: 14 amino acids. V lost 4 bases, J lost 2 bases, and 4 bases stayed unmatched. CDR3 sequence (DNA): TGTGCCAGCAGCCCAAGGGACTACACAGATACGCAGTATTTT. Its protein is CASSPRDYTDTQYF.